This entry lists 12 T cell receptor beta chains sequenced from one sample in a study of T cell responses to AZD1222 COVID-19 vaccine (dated by TCRdb to about 2021). This sample's time point label indicates: baseline before first vaccination. The treatment or condition label, read with the paper, signifies: meningococcal conjugate vaccine given as trial control. Library creation used the immunoSEQ multiplex PCR assay. TCRdb obtained this table from immuneACCESS and retained in-frame rearrangements with V and J assigned. These tables miss some clones; where compared with another copy, unresolved V genes account for less than half of the shortfall, and the remainder is unexplained. The sample data list some 150,000 clones, and around 92% of these were observed just once. The top ten clones comprise 4.4% of the sample. The sequencing used peripheral blood, collected on day 0 of MenACWY control vaccination. The receptors shown here come from an adult in good health.

The V gene is TRBV7-9, the J gene TRBJ2-2; TRBD1 is a possible D gene (5 bases). From germline, CDR1 is SEHNR and CDR2 FQNEAQ (reference sequence). CDR3 length: 16 residues. Trimming stripped 1 base from V and 4 bases from J, with 13 bases between. The CDR3 reads CASSLVSGLGTGELFF. CDR3 sequence (DNA): TGTGCCAGCAGCTTAGTTTCAGGGCTGGGCACCGGGGAGCTGTTTTTT.

The chain employs TRBV10-3 and TRBJ1-2; 8 bases are a match to TRBD1. The CDR3 extends over 15 amino acids. Germline V gene sequence: CDR1 ENHRY, CDR2 SYGVKD. Unmatched junction bases numbered 5, after V lost 2 bases and J lost 3 bases. CDR3 protein: CAISEVRGHDYGYTF. For the CDR3, the DNA is TGTGCCATCAGTGAGGTCAGGGGGCACGACTATGGCTACACCTTC.

This chain connects TRBV14 to TRBJ2-2; 9 bases fit TRBD1. Germline-derived CDR1 and CDR2 are SGHDN and FVKESK. The CDR3 is 16 amino acids. Trimming removed 5 bases from V and 0 bases from J; junction bases left unmatched: 4. The DNA of the CDR3 is TGTGCCAGCAGCTTCCGGACAGGGGCGAACACCGGGGAGCTGTTTTTT. Its protein product is CASSFRTGANTGELFF.

This clone was seen a single time. The chain couples TRBV9 to TRBJ2-3, with 7 nucleotides matching TRBD2. Losses at the gene ends were 0 bases for V and 6 bases for J; bases not matched to a gene: 7. The germline V gene encodes CDR1 SGDLS and CDR2 YYNGEE. The CDR3 sequence is 15 residues long. The CDR3 region is CASSVVGGRGDTQYF. CDR3 DNA sequence: TGTGCCAGCAGCGTAGTGGGCGGGAGAGGGGATACGCAGTATTTT.

V gene TRBV5-6 combines with J gene TRBJ1-4; weak D call: TRBD1 (5 bases). The germline gives CDR1 SGHDT, CDR2 YYEEEE. This CDR3 spans 14 amino acids. V lost 7 bases and J lost 8, with 18 bases in between. The CDR3 region has the DNA TGTGCCAGCTCAAATCGGGGCAGGGTAGAAAAACTGTTTTTT. This sequence encodes CASSNRGRVEKLFF.

The rearrangement uses TRBV6-5 and TRBJ1-1, with a possible D match to TRBD1 (5 bases). This CDR3 region has 14 residues. The V gene's germline CDR1 is MNHEY and CDR2 SVGAGI. The V end lost 2 bases, the J end lost 4 bases, and 11 bases lay between the germline ends. CDR3 coding DNA: TGTGCCAGCAGTTACACACAGGTCGGCACTGAAGCTTTCTTT. Protein product: CASSYTQVGTEAFF.

The rearrangement uses TRBV10-3 and TRBJ1-2; D is unresolved. This CDR3 spans 11 amino acids. Germline V gene lookup returns CDR1 ENHRY and CDR2 SYGVKD. Trimming took off 0 bases at V and 4 bases at J, with 0 bases between the two ends. The DNA for the CDR3 is TGTGCCATCAGTGAGTCCTATGGCTACACCTTC. Its protein product is CAISESYGYTF.

This chain joins TRBV7-9 and TRBJ2-1; 13 bases are shared with TRBD2. Per the germline V gene, CDR1 is SEHNR and CDR2 is FQNEAQ (reference sequence). J lost 1 base, V lost 5 bases, and 11 bases had no gene match. The CDR3 has 19 amino acids. DNA of the CDR3: TGTGCCAGCAGCCCTGGGACTAGCGGGACGTCAATTTCCTACAATGAGCAGTTCTTC. Protein: CASSPGTSGTSISYNEQFF.

The chain is built from TRBV28 and TRBJ1-2; 7 bases fit TRBD1. Germline V gives CDR1 MDHEN, CDR2 SYDVKM. V lost 2 bases, J lost 4 bases, and 1 base stayed unmatched. The length of the CDR3 is 13 residues. Written as DNA, the CDR3 is TGTGCCAGCAGTTTACAGGGGGTCTATGGCTACACCTTC. It codes for CASSLQGVYGYTF.

This clone appeared a few times. The V gene is TRBV12-3 or TRBV12-4, the J gene TRBJ1-6; unclear D gene. The CDR3 is 12 residues long. V lost 6 bases to trimming and J lost 7 bases, with 7 bases between them. The CDR3 protein is CASSSPNSPLHF. DNA for the CDR3: TGTGCCAGCAGCTCCCCCAATTCACCCCTCCACTTT.

This chain links TRBV9 with TRBJ1-1; D is perhaps TRBD1 (6 bases). The CDR3 sequence is 14 residues long. Germline values: CDR1 SGDLS, CDR2 YYNGEE. The germline V and J ends were trimmed by 1 base and 5 bases, with 12 bases remaining between them. The CDR3 reads CASSVLGRGTEAFF. In nucleotides, the CDR3 is TGTGCCAGCAGCGTATTAGGCAGGGGAACTGAAGCTTTCTTT.

The rearrangement links TRBV27 to TRBJ2-1, with 15 nucleotides matching TRBD2. The V gene's germline CDR1 is MNHEY and CDR2 SMNVEV (reference sequence). J lost 8 bases, V lost 4 bases, and 3 bases had no gene match. This CDR3 has 15 residues. The CDR3 sequence: CASSSRTSGGDEQFF. The CDR3 nucleotides read TGTGCCAGCAGTTCCCGGACTAGCGGGGGGGATGAGCAGTTCTTC.